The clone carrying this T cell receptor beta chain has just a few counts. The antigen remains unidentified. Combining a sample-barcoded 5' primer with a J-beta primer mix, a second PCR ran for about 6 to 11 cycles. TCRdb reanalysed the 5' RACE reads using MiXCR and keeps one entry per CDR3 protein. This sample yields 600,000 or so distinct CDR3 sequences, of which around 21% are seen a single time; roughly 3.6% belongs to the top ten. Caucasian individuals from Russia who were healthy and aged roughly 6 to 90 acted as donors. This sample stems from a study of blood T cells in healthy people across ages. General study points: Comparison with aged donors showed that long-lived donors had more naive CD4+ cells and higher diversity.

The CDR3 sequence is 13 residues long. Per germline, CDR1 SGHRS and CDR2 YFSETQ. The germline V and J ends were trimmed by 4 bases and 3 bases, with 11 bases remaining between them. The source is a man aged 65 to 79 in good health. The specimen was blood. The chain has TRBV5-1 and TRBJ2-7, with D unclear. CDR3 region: CASSTQQIYEQYF. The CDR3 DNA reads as TGCGCCAGCAGCACCCAACAGATCTACGAGCAGTACTTC.